Here is one T cell receptor (beta chain) with its context. Using 10%, 30% or 50% RNA, naive CD8 libraries were derived from around 20,000 to 1,000,000 sorted cells. The sample belongs to a study of molecular identifiers for immune sequencing clone quantification. Germline CDR1 and CDR2: SNHLY and FYNNEI. Trimming took 11 bases from V and 2 from J, leaving 30 bases between them. The CDR3 loop spans 18 amino acids. MiXCR was run by TCRdb on the PCR reads, yielding one entry per CDR3 protein. The data hold about half a million distinct CDR3 sequences, with less than 30% observed a single time. This chain links TRBV2 with TRBJ2-5; either TRBD1 or TRBD2 may fit D (6 bases each). The sample comprised naive CD8+ T cells from blood, with Jurkat cell RNA spiked in. Subset given: FACS-sorted CD8+CD4-CCR7+CD45RA+ naive T cells. The source of this sequence is a human donor in good health. Some libraries in this study had Jurkat cell RNA spiked in. The chain's CDR3 is CAPPGPGAAPYPQETQYF. The DNA of the CDR3 is TGTGCCCCCCCCGGGCCGGGGGCGGCGCCTTATCCACAAGAGACCCAGTACTTC. The variable domain in full, completed from reference TRBV2 and TRBJ2-5, reads EPEVTQTPSHQVTQMGQEVILRCVPISNHLYFYWYRQILGQKVEFLVSFYNNEISEKSEIFDDQFSVERPDGSNFTLKIRSTKLEDSAMYFCAPPGPGAAPYPQETQYFGPGTRLLVL.